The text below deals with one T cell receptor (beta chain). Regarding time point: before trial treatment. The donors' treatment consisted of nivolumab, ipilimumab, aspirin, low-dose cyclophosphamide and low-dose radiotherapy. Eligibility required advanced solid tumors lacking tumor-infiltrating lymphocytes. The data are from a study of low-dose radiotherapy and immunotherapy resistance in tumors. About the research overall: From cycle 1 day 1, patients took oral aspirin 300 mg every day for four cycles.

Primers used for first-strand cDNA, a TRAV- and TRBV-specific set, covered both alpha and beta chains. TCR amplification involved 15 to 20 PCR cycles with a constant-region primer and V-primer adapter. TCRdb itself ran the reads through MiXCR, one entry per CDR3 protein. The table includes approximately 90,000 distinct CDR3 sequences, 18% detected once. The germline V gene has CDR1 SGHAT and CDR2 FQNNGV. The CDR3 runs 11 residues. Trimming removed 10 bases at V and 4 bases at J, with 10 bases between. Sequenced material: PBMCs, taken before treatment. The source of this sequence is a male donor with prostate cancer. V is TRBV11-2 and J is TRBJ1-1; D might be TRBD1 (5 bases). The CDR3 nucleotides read TGTGCCAACATAACAGGCACTGAAGCTTTCTTT. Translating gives CANITGTEAFF.